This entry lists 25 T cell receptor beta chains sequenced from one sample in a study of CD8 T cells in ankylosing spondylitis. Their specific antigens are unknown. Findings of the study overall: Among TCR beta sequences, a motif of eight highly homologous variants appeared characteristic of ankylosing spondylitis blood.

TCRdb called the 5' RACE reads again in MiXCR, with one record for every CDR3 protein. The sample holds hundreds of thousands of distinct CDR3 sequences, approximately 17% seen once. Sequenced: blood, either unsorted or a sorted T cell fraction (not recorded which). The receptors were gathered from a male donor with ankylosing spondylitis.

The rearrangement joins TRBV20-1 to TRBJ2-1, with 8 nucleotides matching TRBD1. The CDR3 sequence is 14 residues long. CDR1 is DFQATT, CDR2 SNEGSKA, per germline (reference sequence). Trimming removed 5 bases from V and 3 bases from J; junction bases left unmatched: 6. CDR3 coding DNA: TGCAGTGCTGACAGGGGAATAAGCTACAATGAGCAGTTCTTC. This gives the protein CSADRGISYNEQFF.

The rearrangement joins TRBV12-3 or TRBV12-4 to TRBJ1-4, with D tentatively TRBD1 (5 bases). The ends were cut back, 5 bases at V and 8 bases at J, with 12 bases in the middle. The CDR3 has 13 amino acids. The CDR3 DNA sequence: TGTGCCAGCAGTGTTGGGGGAACGGAAAAACTGTTTTTT. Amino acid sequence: CASSVGGTEKLFF.

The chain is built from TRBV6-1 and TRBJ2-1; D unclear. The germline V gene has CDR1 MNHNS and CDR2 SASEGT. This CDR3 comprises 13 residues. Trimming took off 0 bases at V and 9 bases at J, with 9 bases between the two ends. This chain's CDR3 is CASSEARIGEQFF. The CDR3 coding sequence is TGTGCCAGCAGTGAAGCCCGAATTGGTGAGCAGTTCTTC.

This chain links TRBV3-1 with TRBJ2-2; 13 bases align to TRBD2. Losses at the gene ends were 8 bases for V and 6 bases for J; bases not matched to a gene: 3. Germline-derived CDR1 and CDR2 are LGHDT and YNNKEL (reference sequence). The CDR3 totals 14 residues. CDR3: CASRTSGGAGELFF. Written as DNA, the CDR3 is TGTGCCAGCCGCACTAGCGGGGGGGCCGGGGAGCTGTTTTTT.

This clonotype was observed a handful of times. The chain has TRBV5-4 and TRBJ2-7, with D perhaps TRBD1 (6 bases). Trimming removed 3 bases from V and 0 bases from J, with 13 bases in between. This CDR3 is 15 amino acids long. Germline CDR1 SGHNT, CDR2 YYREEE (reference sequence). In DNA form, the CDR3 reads TGTGCCAGCAGCTCCCGTACAGGGAACTCCTACGAGCAGTACTTC. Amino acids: CASSSRTGNSYEQYF. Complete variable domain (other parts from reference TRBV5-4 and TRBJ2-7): ETGVTQSPTHLIKTRGQQVTLRCSSQSGHNTVSWYQQALGQGPQFIFQYYREEENGRGNFPPRFSGLQFPNYSSELNVNALELDDSALYLCASSSRTGNSYEQYFGPGTRLTVT.

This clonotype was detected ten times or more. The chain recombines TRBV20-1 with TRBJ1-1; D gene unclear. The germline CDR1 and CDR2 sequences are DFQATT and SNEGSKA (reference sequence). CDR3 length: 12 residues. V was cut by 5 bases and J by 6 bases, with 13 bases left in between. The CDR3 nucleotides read TGCAGTGCTCCCCGTGGGAGCCCTGAAGCTTTCTTT. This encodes CSAPRGSPEAFF.

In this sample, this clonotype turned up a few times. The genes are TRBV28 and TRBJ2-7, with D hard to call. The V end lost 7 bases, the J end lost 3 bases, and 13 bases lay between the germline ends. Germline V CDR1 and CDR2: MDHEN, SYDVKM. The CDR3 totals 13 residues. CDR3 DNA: TGTGCCAGCATGGGTCAAGTGGGCTACGAGCAGTACTTC. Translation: CASMGQVGYEQYF.

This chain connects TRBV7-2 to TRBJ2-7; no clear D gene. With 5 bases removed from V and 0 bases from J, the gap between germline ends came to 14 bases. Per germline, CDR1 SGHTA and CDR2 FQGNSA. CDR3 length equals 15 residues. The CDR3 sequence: CASSIRASNSYEQYF. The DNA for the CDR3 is TGTGCCAGCAGCATACGAGCGAGTAACTCCTACGAGCAGTACTTC.

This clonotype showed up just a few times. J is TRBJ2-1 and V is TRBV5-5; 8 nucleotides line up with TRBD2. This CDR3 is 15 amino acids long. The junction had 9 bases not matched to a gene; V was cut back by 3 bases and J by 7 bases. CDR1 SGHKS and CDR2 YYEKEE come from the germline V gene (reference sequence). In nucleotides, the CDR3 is TGTGCCAGCAGCTCGGGACTAGTAGGGGGGAATGAGCAGTTCTTC. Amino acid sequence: CASSSGLVGGNEQFF.

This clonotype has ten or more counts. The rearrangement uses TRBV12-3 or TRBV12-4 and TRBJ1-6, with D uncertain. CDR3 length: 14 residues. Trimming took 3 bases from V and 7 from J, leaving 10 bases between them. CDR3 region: CASSFVEPNSPLHF. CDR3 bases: TGTGCCAGCAGTTTTGTCGAACCCAATTCACCCCTCCACTTT.

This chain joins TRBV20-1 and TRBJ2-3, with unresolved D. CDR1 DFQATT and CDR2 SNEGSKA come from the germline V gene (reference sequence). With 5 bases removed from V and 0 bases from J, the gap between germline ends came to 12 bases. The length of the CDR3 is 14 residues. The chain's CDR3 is CSAPRQLSTDTQYF. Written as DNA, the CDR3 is TGCAGTGCTCCCCGGCAGCTGAGCACAGATACGCAGTATTTT.

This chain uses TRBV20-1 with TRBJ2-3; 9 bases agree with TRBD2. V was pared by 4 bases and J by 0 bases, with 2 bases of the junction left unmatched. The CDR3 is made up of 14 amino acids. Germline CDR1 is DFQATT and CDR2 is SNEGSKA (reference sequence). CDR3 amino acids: CSAKLAGSTDTQYF. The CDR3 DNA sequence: TGCAGTGCTAAGCTAGCGGGGAGCACAGATACGCAGTATTTT.

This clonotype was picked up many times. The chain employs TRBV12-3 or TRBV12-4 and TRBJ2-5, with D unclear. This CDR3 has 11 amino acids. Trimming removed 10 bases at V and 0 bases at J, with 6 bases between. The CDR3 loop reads CATGYQETQYF. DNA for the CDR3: TGTGCCACCGGGTACCAAGAGACCCAGTACTTC.

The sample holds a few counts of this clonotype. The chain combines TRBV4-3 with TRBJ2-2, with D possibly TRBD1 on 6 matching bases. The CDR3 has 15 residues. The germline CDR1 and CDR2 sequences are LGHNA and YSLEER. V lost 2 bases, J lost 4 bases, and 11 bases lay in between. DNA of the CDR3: TGCGCCAGCAGCCAACCAGGGGACCTCACCGGGGAGCTGTTTTTT. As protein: CASSQPGDLTGELFF.

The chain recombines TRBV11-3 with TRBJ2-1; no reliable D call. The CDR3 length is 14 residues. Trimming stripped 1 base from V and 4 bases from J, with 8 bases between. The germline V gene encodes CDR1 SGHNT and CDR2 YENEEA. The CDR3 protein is CASSLGSPYNEQFF. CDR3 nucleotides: TGTGCCAGCAGCTTAGGGTCACCTTACAATGAGCAGTTCTTC.

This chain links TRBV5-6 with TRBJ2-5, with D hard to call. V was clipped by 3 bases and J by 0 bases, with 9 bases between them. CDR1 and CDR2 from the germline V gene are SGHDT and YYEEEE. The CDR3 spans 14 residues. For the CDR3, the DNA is TGTGCCAGCAGCTCATCTGCGTACCAAGAGACCCAGTACTTC. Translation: CASSSSAYQETQYF.

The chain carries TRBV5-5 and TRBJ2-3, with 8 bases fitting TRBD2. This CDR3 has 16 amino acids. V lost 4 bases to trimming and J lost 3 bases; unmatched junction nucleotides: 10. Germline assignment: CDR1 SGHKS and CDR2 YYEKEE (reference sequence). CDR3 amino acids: CASSLTSGVITDTQYF. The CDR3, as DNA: TGTGCCAGCAGCCTCACTAGCGGTGTGATAACAGATACGCAGTATTTT.

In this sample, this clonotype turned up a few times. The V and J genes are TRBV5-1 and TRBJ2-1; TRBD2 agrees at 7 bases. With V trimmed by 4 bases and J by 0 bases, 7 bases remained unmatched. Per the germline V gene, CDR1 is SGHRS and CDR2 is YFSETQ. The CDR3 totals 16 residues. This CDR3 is CASSPSAGASYNEQFF. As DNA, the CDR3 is TGCGCCAGCAGCCCGTCGGCGGGAGCCTCCTACAATGAGCAGTTCTTC.

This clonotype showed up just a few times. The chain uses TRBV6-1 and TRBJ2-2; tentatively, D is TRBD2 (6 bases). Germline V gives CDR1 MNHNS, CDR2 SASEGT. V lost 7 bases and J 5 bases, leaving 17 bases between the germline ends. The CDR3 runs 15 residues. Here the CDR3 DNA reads TGTGCCAGCAATCGGGCAGATGGGAGGACCGGGGAGCTGTTTTTT. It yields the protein CASNRADGRTGELFF.

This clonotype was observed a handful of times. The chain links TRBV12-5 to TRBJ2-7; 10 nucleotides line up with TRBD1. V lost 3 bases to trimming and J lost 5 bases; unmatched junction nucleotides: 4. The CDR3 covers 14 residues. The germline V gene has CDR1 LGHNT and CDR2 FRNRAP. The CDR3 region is CASGLDRGLNEQYF. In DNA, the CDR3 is TGTGCTAGTGGTTTAGACAGGGGGCTTAACGAGCAGTACTTC.

The CDR3 DNA follows: TGTGCCAGCAGCCTACGCGCAGGGGGCAATCAGCCCCAGCATTTT. Translated, it gives CASSLRAGGNQPQHF. J is TRBJ1-5 and V is TRBV28, with D possibly TRBD1 on 6 matching bases. Germline assignment: CDR1 MDHEN and CDR2 SYDVKM. The germline V and J ends were trimmed by 6 bases and 2 bases, with 14 bases remaining between them. There are 15 residues in the CDR3. Together with reference TRBV28 and TRBJ1-5, the CDR3 gives the full variable domain: DVKVTQSSRYLVKRTGEKVFLECVQDMDHENMFWYRQDPGLGLRLIYFSYDVKMKEKGDIPEGYSVSREKKERFSLILESASTNQTSMYLCASSLRAGGNQPQHFGDGTRLSIL.

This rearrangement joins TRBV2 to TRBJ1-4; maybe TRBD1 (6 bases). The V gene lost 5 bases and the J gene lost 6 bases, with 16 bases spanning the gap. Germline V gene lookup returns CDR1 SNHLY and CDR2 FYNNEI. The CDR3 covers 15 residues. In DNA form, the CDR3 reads TGTGCCAGCAGTCCAAGGGGCAAGGGGGATGAAAAACTGTTTTTT. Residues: CASSPRGKGDEKLFF.

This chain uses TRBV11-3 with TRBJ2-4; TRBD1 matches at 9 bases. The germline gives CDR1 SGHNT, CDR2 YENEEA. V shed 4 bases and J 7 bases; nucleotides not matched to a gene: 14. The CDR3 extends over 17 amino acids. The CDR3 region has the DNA TGTGCCAGCAGCTCCGGCGGACAGGGGATGAGGGGGAACATTCAGTACTTC. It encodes CASSSGGQGMRGNIQYF. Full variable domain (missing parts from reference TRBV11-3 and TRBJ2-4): EAGVVQSPRYKIIEKKQPVAFWCNPISGHNTLYWYLQNLGQGPELLIRYENEEAVDDSQLPKDRFSAERLKGVDSTLKIQPAELGDSAVYLCASSSGGQGMRGNIQYFGAGTRLSVL.

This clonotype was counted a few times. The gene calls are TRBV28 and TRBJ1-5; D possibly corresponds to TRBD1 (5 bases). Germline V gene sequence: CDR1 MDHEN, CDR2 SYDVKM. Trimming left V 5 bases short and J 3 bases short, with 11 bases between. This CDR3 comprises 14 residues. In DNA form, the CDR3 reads TGTGCCAGCAGTCCCCCGACAGACAATCAGCCCCAGCATTTT. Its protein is CASSPPTDNQPQHF.

The CDR3 sequence: CASSQERELSYEQYF. CDR3 bases: TGCGCCAGCAGCCAAGAACGGGAACTCTCCTACGAGCAGTACTTC. The chain recombines TRBV4-1 with TRBJ2-7; D perhaps matches TRBD2 (5 bases). The CDR3 has 15 amino acids. Germline lookup yields CDR1 MGHRA and CDR2 YSYEKL. V lost 0 bases and J 0 bases, leaving 9 bases between the germline ends.